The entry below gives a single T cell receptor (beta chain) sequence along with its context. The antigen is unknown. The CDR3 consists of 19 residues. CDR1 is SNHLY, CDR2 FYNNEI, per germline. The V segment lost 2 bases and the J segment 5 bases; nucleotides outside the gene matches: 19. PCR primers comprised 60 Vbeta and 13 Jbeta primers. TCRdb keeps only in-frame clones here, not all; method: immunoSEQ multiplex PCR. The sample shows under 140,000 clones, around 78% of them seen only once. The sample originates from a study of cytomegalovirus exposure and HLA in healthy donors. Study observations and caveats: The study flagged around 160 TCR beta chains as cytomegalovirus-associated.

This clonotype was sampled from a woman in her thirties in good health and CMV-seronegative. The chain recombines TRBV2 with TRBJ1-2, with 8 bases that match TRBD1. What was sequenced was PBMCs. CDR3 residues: CASSEKSSRYRTGMYGYTF. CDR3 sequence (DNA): TGTGCCAGCAGTGAAAAGTCGAGTCGGTATAGGACAGGGATGTATGGCTACACCTTC.